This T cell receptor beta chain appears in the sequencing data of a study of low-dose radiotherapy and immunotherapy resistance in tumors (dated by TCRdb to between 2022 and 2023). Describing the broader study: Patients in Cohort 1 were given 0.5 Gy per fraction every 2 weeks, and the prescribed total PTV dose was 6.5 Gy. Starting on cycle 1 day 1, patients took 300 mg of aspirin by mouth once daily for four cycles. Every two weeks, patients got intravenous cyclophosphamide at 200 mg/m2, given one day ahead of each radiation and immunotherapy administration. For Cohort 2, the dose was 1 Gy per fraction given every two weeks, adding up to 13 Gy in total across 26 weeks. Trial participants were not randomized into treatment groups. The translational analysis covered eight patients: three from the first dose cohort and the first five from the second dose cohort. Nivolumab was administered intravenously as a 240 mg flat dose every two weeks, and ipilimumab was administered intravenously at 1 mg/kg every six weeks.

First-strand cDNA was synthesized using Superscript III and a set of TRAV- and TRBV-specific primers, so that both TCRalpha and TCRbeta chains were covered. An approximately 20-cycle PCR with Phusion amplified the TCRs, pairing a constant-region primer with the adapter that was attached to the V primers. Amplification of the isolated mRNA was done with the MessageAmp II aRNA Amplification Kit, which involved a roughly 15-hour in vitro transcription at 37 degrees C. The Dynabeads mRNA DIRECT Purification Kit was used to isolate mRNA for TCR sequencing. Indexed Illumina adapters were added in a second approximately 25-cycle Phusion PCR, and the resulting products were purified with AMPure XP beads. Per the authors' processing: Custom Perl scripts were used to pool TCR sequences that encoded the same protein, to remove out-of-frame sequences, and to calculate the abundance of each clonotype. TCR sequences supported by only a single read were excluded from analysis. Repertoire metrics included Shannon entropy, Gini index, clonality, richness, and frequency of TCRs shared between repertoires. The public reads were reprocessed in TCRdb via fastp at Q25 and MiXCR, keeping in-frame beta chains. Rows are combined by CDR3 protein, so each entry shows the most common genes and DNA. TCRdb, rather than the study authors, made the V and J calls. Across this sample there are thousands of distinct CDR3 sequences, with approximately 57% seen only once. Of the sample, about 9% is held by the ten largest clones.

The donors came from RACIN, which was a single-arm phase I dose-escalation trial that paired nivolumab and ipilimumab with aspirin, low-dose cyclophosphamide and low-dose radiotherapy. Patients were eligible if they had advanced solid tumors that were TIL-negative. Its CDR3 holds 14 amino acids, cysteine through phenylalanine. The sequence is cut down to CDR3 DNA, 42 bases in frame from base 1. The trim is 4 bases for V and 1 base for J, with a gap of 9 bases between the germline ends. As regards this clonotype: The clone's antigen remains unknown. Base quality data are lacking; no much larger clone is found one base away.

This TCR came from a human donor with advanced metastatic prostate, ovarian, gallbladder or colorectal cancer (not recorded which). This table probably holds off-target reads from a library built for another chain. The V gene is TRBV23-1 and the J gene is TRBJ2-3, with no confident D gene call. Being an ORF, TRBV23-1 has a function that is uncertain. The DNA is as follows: TGCGCCAGCAGTCGTGGGTCTGGCACAGATACGCAGTATTTT. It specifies CASSRGSGTDTQYF.